The sequence of this T cell receptor beta chain was determined in a study of response to subunit inactivated influenza vaccine. The study, taken as a whole, reports: New T cells are recruited in small numbers by each seasonal influenza vaccination, according to the authors' suggestion.

TCRdb used MiXCR to reprocess the RT-PCR reads, holding one entry per CDR3 protein. This sample has about 240,000 distinct CDR3 sequences, with 12% found just once. In the case of this clonotype: Its specificity is unknown.

V was clipped by 4 bases and J by 7 bases, with 20 bases between them. Germline CDR1 SGHAT, CDR2 FQNNGV. The CDR3 is 16 residues long. The sequence derives from a man in his fifties or sixties who received an inactivated influenza vaccine. The sequences come from non-naive T cells sorted from PBMCs, collected 14 days before vaccination. This chain uses TRBV11-2 with TRBJ2-4, with D maybe TRBD2 (6 bases). The CDR3 is CASSSTVGPRGNIQYF. The CDR3 DNA reads TGTGCCAGCAGCTCAACGGTTGGGCCCCGGGGGAACATTCAGTACTTC.